This passage covers 10 T cell receptor beta chains from one sample sequenced in a study of regulatory T cells in long-lasting Graves disease. Time point of the sample: newly diagnosed GD, antithyroid drugs for less than 3 months. Preparation of the TCR library used RNA extracted from PBMCs. With iRepertoire HTBI primers and Arm-PCR of CDR3 regions, TCR beta libraries were built. TCRdb re-called the multiplex PCR reads with MiXCR, one entry per CDR3 protein. The sample gives about 540,000 distinct CDR3 sequences, roughly 13% of which show up once; 10% is in the top ten. These sequences were also reported in another study, on T cells in Graves' hyperthyroidism and ophthalmopathy.

The input for sequencing was peripheral blood mononuclear cells (PBMCs), taken at new diagnosis, from a patient treated with antithyroid drugs. The receptors were sampled from a man younger than 40 with Graves disease.

This clonotype occurred many times. This chain links TRBV20-1 with TRBJ2-7, with 9 bases that match TRBD2. The CDR3 loop spans 13 amino acids. Germline CDR1 DFQATT, CDR2 SNEGSKA (reference sequence). The CDR3 sequence is CNAGGLGGDEQYF. CDR3 bases: TGCAATGCGGGGGGGCTTGGTGGGGACGAGCAGTACTTC.

The chain's CDR3 is CSASGGANTGELFF. Written as DNA, the CDR3 is TGCAGTGCTAGCGGCGGGGCGAACACCGGGGAGCTGTTTTTT. The chain has TRBV20-1 and TRBJ2-2; tentative D call: TRBD2 (6 bases). V was cut by 3 bases and J by 0 bases, with 8 bases left in between. The germline CDR1 and CDR2 sequences are DFQATT and SNEGSKA (reference sequence). The CDR3 covers 14 residues.

In its sample, this clonotype was seen once. The J gene is TRBJ1-1, the V gene TRBV29-1, with TRBD1 identical over 8 bases. Germline V gene sequence: CDR1 SQVTM, CDR2 ANQGSEA. The CDR3 is made up of 14 amino acids. V trimming: 7 bases; J trimming: 11 bases; junction bases outside the gene matches: 18. Here the CDR3 reads CSAWAGGLPVLAFF. For the CDR3, the DNA is TGCAGCGCCTGGGCAGGGGGCCTGCCGGTGTTGGCTTTCTTT.

In regard to this clonotype: A read error is possible here, since a much larger clone lies one base away. V is TRBV2 and J is TRBJ2-1; D unclear. Looked up from germline, CDR1 is SNHLY and CDR2 is FYNNEI. The CDR3 covers 11 residues. The CDR3 DNA reads as TGTGCCACCAGTCGATCAAATGAGCAGCTCTTC. It codes for CATSRSNEQLF.

In regard to this clonotype: A far more abundant clone sits one base away, making this likely a read error. V is TRBV20-1 and J is TRBJ2-5; 12 bases fit TRBD1. Germline lookup yields CDR1 DFQATT and CDR2 SNEGSKA (reference sequence). There are 14 residues in the CDR3. CDR3: CSASGQGARDERFF. In nucleotides, the CDR3 is TGCAGTGCTTCGGGACAGGGGGCGCGCGATGAGCGGTTCTTC.

This clonotype was picked up a small number of times. The chain links TRBV5-4 to TRBJ2-2, with a weak D call TRBD1 (5 bases). Germline V CDR1 and CDR2: SGHNT, YYREEE (reference sequence). The V end was cut by 4 bases, the J end by 4 bases, with 14 bases between. This CDR3 is built from 15 residues. This CDR3 is CASSRYQGSTGELFF. In DNA, the CDR3 is TGTGCCAGCAGCCGATATCAGGGAAGCACCGGGGAGCTGTTTTTT.

This clonotype was detected a few times. The chain is built from TRBV30 and TRBJ1-2; TRBD1 matches 11 bases. Unmatched junction bases numbered 12, after V lost 5 bases and J lost 7 bases. Germline V CDR1 and CDR2: GTSNPN, SVGIG (reference sequence). The CDR3 consists of 15 residues. CDR3 in amino acids: CAWGQGAQRLSGYTF. Here the CDR3 DNA reads TGTGCCTGGGGACAGGGGGCGCAAAGATTAAGTGGCTACACCTTC.

Ten or more counts support this clonotype. The chain is built from TRBV18 and TRBJ1-2; tentative D call: TRBD1 (5 bases). The CDR3 is made up of 13 amino acids. Germline V gives CDR1 KGHSH, CDR2 LQKENI. The V gene lost 1 base and the J gene lost 9 bases, with 12 bases spanning the gap. The CDR3 spells CASSPRDGSRYTF. CDR3 DNA sequence: TGTGCCAGCTCACCACGGGACGGGAGTCGCTACACCTTC.

This clonotype was counted many times. The chain combines TRBV6-1 with TRBJ2-1; D ambiguous. There are 15 residues in the CDR3. V was shortened by 7 bases and J by 0 bases, with 13 bases between the two germline ends. Germline V gives CDR1 MNHNS, CDR2 SASEGT. The CDR3 DNA reads as TGTGCCAGCACCGCCGGACGGAGCTCCTACAATGAGCAGTTCTTC. Its protein is CASTAGRSSYNEQFF.

This clonotype was counted ten times or more. V usage is TRBV27 and J usage is TRBJ2-5; 7 bases agree with TRBD2. Germline V gene lookup returns CDR1 MNHEY and CDR2 SMNVEV (reference sequence). The trim removed 0 bases at V and 8 bases at J, leaving 9 bases unmatched. The CDR3 consists of 15 residues. This chain's CDR3 is CASSLSRREYGTQYF. Written as DNA, the CDR3 is TGTGCCAGCAGTTTATCGAGGCGGGAGTATGGAACCCAGTACTTC.